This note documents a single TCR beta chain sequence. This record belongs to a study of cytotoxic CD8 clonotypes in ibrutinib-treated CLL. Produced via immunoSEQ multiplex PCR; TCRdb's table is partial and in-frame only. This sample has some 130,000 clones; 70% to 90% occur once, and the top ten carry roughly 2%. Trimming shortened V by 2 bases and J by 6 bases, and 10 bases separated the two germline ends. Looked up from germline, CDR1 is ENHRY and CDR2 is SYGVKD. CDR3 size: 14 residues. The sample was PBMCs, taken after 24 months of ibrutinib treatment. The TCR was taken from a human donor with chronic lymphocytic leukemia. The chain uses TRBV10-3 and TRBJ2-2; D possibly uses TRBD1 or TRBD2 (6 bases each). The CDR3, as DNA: TGTGCCATCAGTGAGAGGGGGGAATCCGGGGAGCTGTTTTTT. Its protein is CAISERGESGELFF.